This T cell receptor (beta chain) stems from a study of T cells in localized non-small cell lung cancer. General study results and limits: Uninvolved neighboring lung showed the greatest T cell clonality, exceeding tumor. Median detection of top 100 tumor clones in adjacent lung was 57 clones.

Points on this clone: Its target is not known.

The repertoire was sequenced with immunoSEQ multiplex PCR; TCRdb's copy has only in-frame clones and lacks some. The sample gives tens of thousands of clones, about 88% of which show up once; about 16% is in the top ten. Germline-derived CDR1 and CDR2 are MNHEY and SVGAGI. The CDR3 spans 14 residues. The V and J ends lost 5 bases and 6 bases respectively, with 15 bases between them. This chain joins TRBV6-5 and TRBJ2-3, with D possibly matching TRBD2 (5 bases). This receptor was identified in a female donor with stage II lung adenocarcinoma. Material: PBMCs, obtained before any cancer treatment. The CDR3 reads CASSHPDSPDTQYF. The CDR3 nucleotides read TGTGCCAGCAGTCACCCGGACTCCCCGGATACGCAGTATTTT.